The sequence of this T cell receptor (beta chain) was determined in a study of T cell changes during pregnancy in multiple sclerosis. Per the germline V gene, CDR1 is SNHLY and CDR2 is FYNNEI. The CDR3 length is 14 residues. J was trimmed by 1 base and V by 8 bases; bases with no gene match: 7. Method: immunoSEQ multiplex PCR; TCRdb's copy keeps in-frame clones and lacks some. The sample lists approximately 30,000 clones, 90% occurring once. This specimen was CD8+ T cells from peripheral blood mononuclear cells, taken in the first trimester of pregnancy. The source is a female donor with multiple sclerosis, enrolled in a pregnancy study. The chain employs TRBV2 and TRBJ1-1, with 7 bases fitting TRBD1. The CDR3: CASAEGQRNTEAFF. CDR3 coding DNA: TGTGCCAGCGCCGAGGGACAGCGGAACACTGAAGCTTTCTTT.